A selection of T cell receptor beta chains follows, all from one sample in a study of blood T cell repertoires in COVID-19. Assay used: immunoSEQ multiplex PCR; TCRdb lists only in-frame clones, some missing. The table shows 200,000 to 300,000 clones, with about 90% occurring only once. The specimen was peripheral blood. These receptors were taken from a man aged 30 to 39 with COVID-19, enrolled during active disease. CDR3s include the opening cysteine and the closing phenylalanine or tryptophan. The order of the fields is V gene, clone size, J gene, D gene, CDR3 protein, CDR3 DNA. The D gene is left open where the match is weak. Some rows have no size entry. The others give once, few or many, or a class for an expanded clone.

V gene: TRBV6-6
clone size: NA
J gene: TRBJ1-6
D gene: NA
CDR3 protein: CASSREPDSPLHF
CDR3 DNA: TGTGCCAGCAGCCGCGAGCCGGATTCACCCCTCCACTTT

V gene: TRBV21-1
clone size: NA
J gene: TRBJ2-7
D gene: NA
CDR3 protein: CASTSTGDEQYF
CDR3 DNA: TGTGCCAGCACCTCAACAGGGGACGAGCAGTACTTC

V gene: TRBV3-1/TRBV3-2
clone size: few
J gene: TRBJ2-2
D gene: TRBD2
CDR3 protein: CASSQVLPGGPGELFF
CDR3 DNA: TGTGCCAGCAGCCAAGTCCTACCGGGGGGGCCCGGGGAGCTGTTTTTT

V gene: TRBV5-6
clone size: NA
J gene: TRBJ1-1
D gene: TRBD1
CDR3 protein: CASSWGTGSGAEAFF
CDR3 DNA: TGTGCCAGCAGCTGGGGGACAGGGTCGGGAGCTGAAGCTTTCTTT

V gene: TRBV18
clone size: NA
J gene: TRBJ2-7
D gene: NA
CDR3 protein: CASSYRDTGYEQYF
CDR3 DNA: TGTGCCAGCTCATACCGGGACACCGGCTACGAGCAGTACTTC

V gene: TRBV5-1
clone size: NA
J gene: TRBJ2-7
D gene: TRBD1
CDR3 protein: CASSPRDRAYEQYF
CDR3 DNA: TGCGCCAGCAGCCCACGGGACAGGGCCTACGAGCAGTACTTC

V gene: TRBV10-3
clone size: NA
J gene: TRBJ2-5
D gene: TRBD1
CDR3 protein: CAISDPTGGKETQYF
CDR3 DNA: TGTGCCATCAGTGACCCGACAGGGGGGAAAGAGACCCAGTACTTC

V gene: TRBV19
clone size: NA
J gene: TRBJ1-5
D gene: NA
CDR3 protein: CASSTPRGGYQPQHF
CDR3 DNA: TGTGCCAGTAGTACTCCCAGGGGTGGCTATCAGCCCCAGCATTTT

V gene: TRBV13
clone size: NA
J gene: TRBJ2-7
D gene: TRBD1
CDR3 protein: CASSLRDRVVYEQYF
CDR3 DNA: TGTGCCAGCAGCTTACGGGACAGGGTCGTCTACGAGCAGTACTTC

V gene: TRBV3-1/TRBV3-2
clone size: once
J gene: TRBJ2-3
D gene: TRBD2
CDR3 protein: CASSRSTSGTDTQYF
CDR3 DNA: TGTGCCAGCAGCCGATCGACTAGCGGCACAGATACGCAGTATTTT

V gene: TRBV7-9
clone size: NA
J gene: TRBJ1-1
D gene: NA
CDR3 protein: CASSFGREDRTFF
CDR3 DNA: TGTGCCAGCAGCTTTGGCAGGGAAGACCGCACTTTCTTT

V gene: TRBV6-2/TRBV6-3
clone size: NA
J gene: TRBJ2-7
D gene: TRBD1
CDR3 protein: CASSYLSGTGVFHEQYF
CDR3 DNA: TGTGCCAGCAGTTACCTCAGCGGAACAGGGGTTTTTCACGAGCAGTACTTC

V gene: TRBV11-3
clone size: NA
J gene: TRBJ2-1
D gene: NA
CDR3 protein: CASSADNEQFF
CDR3 DNA: TGTGCCAGCAGCGCGGACAATGAGCAGTTCTTC

V gene: TRBV18
clone size: NA
J gene: TRBJ1-1
D gene: NA
CDR3 protein: CASSPRWDMNTEAFF
CDR3 DNA: TGTGCCAGCTCACCTCGCTGGGACATGAACACTGAAGCTTTCTTT

V gene: TRBV6-5
clone size: NA
J gene: TRBJ1-6
D gene: NA
CDR3 protein: CASSGIQNSPLHF
CDR3 DNA: TGTGCCAGCTCCGGGATACAGAATTCACCCCTCCACTTT

V gene: TRBV25-1
clone size: NA
J gene: TRBJ2-5
D gene: TRBD2
CDR3 protein: CASSPPREAGETQYF
CDR3 DNA: TGTGCCAGCAGCCCCCCCCGGGAGGCGGGAGAGACCCAGTACTTC

V gene: TRBV3-1/TRBV3-2
clone size: NA
J gene: TRBJ2-1
D gene: TRBD1
CDR3 protein: CASSPRDRGAYNEQFF
CDR3 DNA: TGTGCCAGCAGCCCCCGGGACAGGGGAGCCTACAATGAGCAGTTCTTC

V gene: TRBV27
clone size: NA
J gene: TRBJ2-7
D gene: NA
CDR3 protein: CASSFSRAGHEQYF
CDR3 DNA: TGTGCCAGCAGTTTTTCCAGGGCTGGCCACGAGCAGTACTTC

V gene: TRBV18
clone size: NA
J gene: TRBJ2-3
D gene: NA
CDR3 protein: CASSRDRPAVDTQYF
CDR3 DNA: TGTGCCAGCTCACGCGACAGGCCGGCGGTAGATACGCAGTATTTT

V gene: TRBV7-9
clone size: NA
J gene: TRBJ1-3
D gene: NA
CDR3 protein: CASSLVRQNSGNTIYF
CDR3 DNA: TGTGCCAGCAGCTTAGTCCGACAGAACTCTGGAAACACCATATATTTT